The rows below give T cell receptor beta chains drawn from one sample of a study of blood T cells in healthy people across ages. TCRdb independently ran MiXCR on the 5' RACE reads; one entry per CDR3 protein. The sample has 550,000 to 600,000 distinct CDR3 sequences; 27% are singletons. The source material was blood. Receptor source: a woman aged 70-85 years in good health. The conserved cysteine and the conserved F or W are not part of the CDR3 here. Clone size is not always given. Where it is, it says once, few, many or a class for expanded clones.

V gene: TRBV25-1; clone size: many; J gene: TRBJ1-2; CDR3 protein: ASSGQGGYGYT
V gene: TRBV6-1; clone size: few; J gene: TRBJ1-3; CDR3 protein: ASIAGIGNTIY
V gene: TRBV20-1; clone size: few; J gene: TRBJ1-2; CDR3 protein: SAREPYNYGYT
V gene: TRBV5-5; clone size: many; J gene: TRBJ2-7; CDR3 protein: ASSLRYTAYEQY
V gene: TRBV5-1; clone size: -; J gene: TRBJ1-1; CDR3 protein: ASNDGTANTEAF
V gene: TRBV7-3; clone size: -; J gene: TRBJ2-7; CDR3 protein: ASSFETFYEQY
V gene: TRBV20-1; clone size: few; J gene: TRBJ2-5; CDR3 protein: SARSTASGTQY
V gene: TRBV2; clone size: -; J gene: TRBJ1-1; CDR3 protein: ASEGVRGTEAF
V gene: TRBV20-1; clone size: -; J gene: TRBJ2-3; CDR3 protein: SARDSTKVTQY
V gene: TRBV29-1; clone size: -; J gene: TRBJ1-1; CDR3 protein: SAQSLNTEAF
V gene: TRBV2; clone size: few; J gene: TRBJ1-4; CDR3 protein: ASRGDGGGKLF
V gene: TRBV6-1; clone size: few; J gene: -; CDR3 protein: ASSVRDRGQNEQF
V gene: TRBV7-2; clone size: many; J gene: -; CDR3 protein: ASSQGQVAYNEQF
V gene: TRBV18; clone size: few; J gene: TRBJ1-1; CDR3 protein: ASSPQGGPNTEAF
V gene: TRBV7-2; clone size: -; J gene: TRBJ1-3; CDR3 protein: ASSLGQHSGNTIY
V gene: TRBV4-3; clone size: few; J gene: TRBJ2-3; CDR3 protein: ASSSLAGLTDTQY
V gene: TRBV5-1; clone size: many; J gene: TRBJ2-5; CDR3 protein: ASSLDTGTETQY
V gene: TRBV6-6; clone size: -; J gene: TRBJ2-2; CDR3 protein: ASSPGGRGELF
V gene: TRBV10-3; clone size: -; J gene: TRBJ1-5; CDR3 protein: AISGGTAGQPQH
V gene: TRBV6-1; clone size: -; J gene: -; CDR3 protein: ASSASSGIYNEQF
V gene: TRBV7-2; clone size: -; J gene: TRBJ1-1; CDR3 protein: ASSKQGALDTEAF
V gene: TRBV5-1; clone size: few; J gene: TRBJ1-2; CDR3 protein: ASSSPGQGKHGYT
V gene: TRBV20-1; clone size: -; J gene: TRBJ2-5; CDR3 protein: SASGRKYQETQY
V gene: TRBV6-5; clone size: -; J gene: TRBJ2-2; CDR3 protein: ASSDSLRTGITGELF
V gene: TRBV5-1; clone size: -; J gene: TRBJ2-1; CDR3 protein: ASSLEAAGGLEQF
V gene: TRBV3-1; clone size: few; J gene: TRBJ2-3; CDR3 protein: ASSLRASGTTDTQY
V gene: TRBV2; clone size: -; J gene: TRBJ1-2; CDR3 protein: ASSGRGGPLT
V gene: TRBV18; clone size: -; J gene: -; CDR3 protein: ASSPSRQGIKETQY
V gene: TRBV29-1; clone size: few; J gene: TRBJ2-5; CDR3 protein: SVRIPSTPETQY
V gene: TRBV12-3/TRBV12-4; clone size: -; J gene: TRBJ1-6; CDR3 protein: ASSDTDRPLH
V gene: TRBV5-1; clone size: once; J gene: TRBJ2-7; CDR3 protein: ASSHGQVFNEQY
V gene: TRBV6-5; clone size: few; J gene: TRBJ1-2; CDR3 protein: ASSYSLTENYGYT
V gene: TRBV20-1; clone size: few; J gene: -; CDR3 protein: SAPGASSYEQY
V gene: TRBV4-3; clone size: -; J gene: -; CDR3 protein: ASSRSPELNEQF
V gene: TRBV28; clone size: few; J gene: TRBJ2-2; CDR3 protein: ASSFHPSGGRGELF
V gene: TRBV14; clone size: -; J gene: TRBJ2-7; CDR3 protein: ASSQGDYSGEQY